Shown below are 6 T cell receptor beta chains from a single sample sequenced in a study of shared clonotypes between healthy human individuals. Some clones are missing from TCRdb's copy, which holds only in-frame ones; the method was immunoSEQ multiplex PCR. The table records 2 million to 3 million clones, approximately 93% of them present only once. The sequenced sample was naive CD4+ T cells from PBMCs. This sample's subset: CD45RA+ positively selected. These receptors were obtained from a man between 18 and 29 years old in good health. Some clones in this sample may be carry-over from other donors' samples.

This clone was detected only once. The CDR3 protein is CASTPRGGAASLTEAFF. The CDR3 DNA reads as TGTGCCAGCACCCCGAGGGGGGGCGCGGCCAGTTTAACTGAAGCTTTCTTT. The chain has TRBV2 and TRBJ1-1; D might be TRBD1 (6 bases). CDR1 and CDR2 from the germline V gene are SNHLY and FYNNEI. Trimming removed 7 bases from V and 5 bases from J, with 26 bases in between. This CDR3 region has 17 residues.

This chain connects TRBV18 to TRBJ2-5; D not certain. This CDR3 is 14 amino acids long. CDR1 is KGHSH and CDR2 is LQKENI in the germline V gene. V was shortened by 1 base and J by 5 bases, with 11 bases between the two germline ends. The CDR3: CASSPLRSWETQYF. In nucleotides, the CDR3 is TGTGCCAGCTCACCACTCCGTTCATGGGAGACCCAGTACTTC.

This sequence joins TRBV5-1 and TRBJ2-3; TRBD2 agrees at 11 bases. With 8 bases clipped from V and 0 bases from J, the junction kept 14 bases outside the gene matches. Germline V gene lookup returns CDR1 SGHRS and CDR2 YFSETQ. This CDR3 contains 18 residues. The CDR3 here is CASHGGGLAGGSTDTQYF. The CDR3 bases are TGCGCCAGTCACGGCGGCGGGCTAGCGGGAGGTAGCACAGATACGCAGTATTTT.

This sequence joins TRBV28 and TRBJ2-1, with D uncertain. The germline V gene encodes CDR1 MDHEN and CDR2 SYDVKM. CDR3 size: 16 residues. V dropped 5 bases and J dropped 4 bases, with 18 bases sitting between them. The CDR3 here is CASSTSSPTKYNEQFF. The CDR3 region has the DNA TGTGCCAGCAGTACCTCATCCCCTACGAAATACAATGAGCAGTTCTTC.

The V gene is TRBV7-2, the J gene TRBJ2-5, with no clear D. V was pared by 6 bases and J by 5 bases, with 10 bases between. The CDR3 length is 12 residues. Germline CDR1 reads SGHTA; CDR2 reads FQGNSA. The CDR3 nucleotides are TGTGCCAGCAGACTTGTGTCGGAGACCCAGTACTTC. Amino acid sequence: CASRLVSETQYF.

The chain carries TRBV19 and TRBJ2-1; D gene uncertain. The CDR3 runs to 14 residues. Per germline, CDR1 LNHDA and CDR2 SQIVND (reference sequence). V lost 3 bases, J lost 6 bases, and 12 bases lay in between. CDR3 DNA: TGTGCCAGTAGTATGATGAGCGCCGTCAATGAGCAGTTCTTC. Residues: CASSMMSAVNEQFF.